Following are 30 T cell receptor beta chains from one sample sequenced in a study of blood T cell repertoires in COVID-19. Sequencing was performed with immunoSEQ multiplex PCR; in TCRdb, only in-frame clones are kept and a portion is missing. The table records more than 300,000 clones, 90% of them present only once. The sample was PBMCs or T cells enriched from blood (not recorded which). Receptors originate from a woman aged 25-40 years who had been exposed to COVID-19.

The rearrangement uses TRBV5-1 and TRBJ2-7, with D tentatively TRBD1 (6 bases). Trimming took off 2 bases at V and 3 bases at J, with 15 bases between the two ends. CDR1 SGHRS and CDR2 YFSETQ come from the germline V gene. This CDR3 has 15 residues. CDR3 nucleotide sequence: TGCGCCAGCAGCTTTTCCCCGGGACACGACTACGAGCAGTACTTC. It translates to CASSFSPGHDYEQYF. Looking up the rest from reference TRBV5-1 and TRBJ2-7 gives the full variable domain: KAGVTQTPRYLIKTRGQQVTLSCSPISGHRSVSWYQQTPGQGLQFLFEYFSETQRNKGNFPGRFSGRQFSNSRSEMNVSTLELGDSALYLCASSFSPGHDYEQYFGPGTRLTVT.

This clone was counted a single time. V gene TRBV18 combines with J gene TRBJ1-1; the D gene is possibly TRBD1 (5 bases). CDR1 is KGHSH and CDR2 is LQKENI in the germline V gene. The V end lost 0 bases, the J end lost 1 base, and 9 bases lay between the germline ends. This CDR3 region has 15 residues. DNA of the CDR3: TGTGCCAGCTCACCACCGGCAGGGTGGAACACTGAAGCTTTCTTT. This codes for CASSPPAGWNTEAFF. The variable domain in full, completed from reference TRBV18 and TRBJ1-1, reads NAGVMQNPRHLVRRRGQEARLRCSPMKGHSHVYWYRQLPEEGLKFMVYLQKENIIDESGMPKERFSAEFPKEGPSILRIQQVVRGDSAAYFCASSPPAGWNTEAFFGQGTRLTVV.

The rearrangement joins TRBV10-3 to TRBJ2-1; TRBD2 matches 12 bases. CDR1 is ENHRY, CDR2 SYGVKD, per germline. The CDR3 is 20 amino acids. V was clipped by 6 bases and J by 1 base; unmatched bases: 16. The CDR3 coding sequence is TGTGCCATCAGAAACGGACTGGCTAGCGGGGGGGCCGAGTCCTACAATGAGCAGTTCTTC. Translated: CAIRNGLASGGAESYNEQFF.

CDR3 sequence: CANIPPQGASYGYTF. The CDR3 DNA reads TGTGCCAACATCCCCCCACAGGGGGCAAGCTATGGCTACACCTTC. The chain carries TRBV25-1 and TRBJ1-2; 9 nucleotides line up with TRBD1. CDR3 length equals 15 residues. Trimming took 10 bases from V and 4 from J; bases not matched to a gene: 13. CDR1 MGHDK and CDR2 SYGVNS come from the germline V gene.

The CDR3 DNA follows: TGTGCCAGCTCACTACCACAGGGGGCGATTTCGTCACCCCTCCACTTT. Residues: CASSLPQGAISSPLHF. This chain connects TRBV18 to TRBJ1-6; 9 nucleotides align to TRBD1. Looked up from germline, CDR1 is KGHSH and CDR2 is LQKENI. The CDR3 has 16 residues. Losses at the gene ends were 4 bases for V and 10 bases for J; bases not matched to a gene: 11.

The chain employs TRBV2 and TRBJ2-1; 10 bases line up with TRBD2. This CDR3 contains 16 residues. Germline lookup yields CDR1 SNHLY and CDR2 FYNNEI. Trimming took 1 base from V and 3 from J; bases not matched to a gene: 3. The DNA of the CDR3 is TGTGCCAGCAGTGAAGGTCCTAGCGGGGGCTACAATGAGCAGTTCTTC. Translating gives CASSEGPSGGYNEQFF.

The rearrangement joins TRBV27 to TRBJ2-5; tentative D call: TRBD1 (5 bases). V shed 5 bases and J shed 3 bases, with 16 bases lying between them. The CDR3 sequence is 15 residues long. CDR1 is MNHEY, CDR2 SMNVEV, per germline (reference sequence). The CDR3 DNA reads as TGTGCCAGCAGTCCCCGCGGCAGGGCCAAAGAGACCCAGTACTTC. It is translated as CASSPRGRAKETQYF.

The CDR3 loop is CATSRDTSGQGRTDTQYF. DNA of the CDR3: TGTGCCACCAGCAGAGATACAAGCGGACAGGGGCGCACAGATACGCAGTATTTT. The J gene is TRBJ2-3, the V gene TRBV15, with 9 bases identical to TRBD1. Germline V lookup: CDR1 LNHNV, CDR2 YYDKDF (reference sequence). CDR3 length equals 18 residues. Trimming at V came to 0 bases and at J to 1 base, leaving 8 bases not matched to a gene. The complete variable domain, with remaining parts taken from reference TRBV15 and TRBJ2-3, reads DAMVIQNPRYQVTQFGKPVTLSCSQTLNHNVMYWYQQKSSQAPKLLFHYYDKDFNNEADTPDNFQSRRPNTSFCFLDIRSPGLGDTAMYLCATSRDTSGQGRTDTQYFGPGTRLTVL.

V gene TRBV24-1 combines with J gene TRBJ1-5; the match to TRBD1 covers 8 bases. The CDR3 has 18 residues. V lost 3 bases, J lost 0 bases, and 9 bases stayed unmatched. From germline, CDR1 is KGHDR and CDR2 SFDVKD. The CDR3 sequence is CATSDTDRALYSNQPQHF. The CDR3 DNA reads TGTGCCACCAGTGATACGGACAGGGCACTATATAGCAATCAGCCCCAGCATTTT.

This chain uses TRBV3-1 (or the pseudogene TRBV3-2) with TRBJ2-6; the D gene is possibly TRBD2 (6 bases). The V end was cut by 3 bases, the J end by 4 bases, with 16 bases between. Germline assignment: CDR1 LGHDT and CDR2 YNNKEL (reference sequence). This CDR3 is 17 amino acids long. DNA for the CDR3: TGTGCCAGCAGCCATCTCCGGGGGACTGCCGGGGCCAACGTCCTGACTTTC. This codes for CASSHLRGTAGANVLTF.

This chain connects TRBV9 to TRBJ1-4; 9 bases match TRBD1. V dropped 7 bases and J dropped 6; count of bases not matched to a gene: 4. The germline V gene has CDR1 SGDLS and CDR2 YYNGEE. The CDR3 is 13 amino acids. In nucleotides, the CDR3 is TGTGCCAGCGCCAGGACAGGGGATGAAAAACTGTTTTTT. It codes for CASARTGDEKLFF.

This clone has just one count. Here the CDR3 reads CASSLPGLAGYEQYF. In DNA, the CDR3 is TGCGCCAGCAGCTTACCGGGACTAGCGGGCTACGAGCAGTACTTC. The genes are TRBV5-1 and TRBJ2-7; 12 nucleotides match TRBD2. Germline trimming cut 2 bases from V and 3 bases from J; bases unmatched to any gene: 3. From germline, CDR1 is SGHRS and CDR2 YFSETQ. There are 15 residues in the CDR3.

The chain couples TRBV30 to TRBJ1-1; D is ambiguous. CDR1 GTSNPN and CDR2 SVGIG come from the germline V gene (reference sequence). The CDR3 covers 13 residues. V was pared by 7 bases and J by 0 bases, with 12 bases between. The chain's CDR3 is CASLTLMNTEAFF. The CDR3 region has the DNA TGTGCCTCCCTGACACTTATGAACACTGAAGCTTTCTTT.

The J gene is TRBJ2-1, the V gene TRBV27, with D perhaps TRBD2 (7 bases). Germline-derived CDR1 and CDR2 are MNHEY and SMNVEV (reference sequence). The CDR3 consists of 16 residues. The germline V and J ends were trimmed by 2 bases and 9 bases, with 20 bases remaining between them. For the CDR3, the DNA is TGTGCCAGCAGTTTACTCCGGCCGGGGGGCCGGGGTGAGCAGTTCTTC. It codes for CASSLLRPGGRGEQFF.

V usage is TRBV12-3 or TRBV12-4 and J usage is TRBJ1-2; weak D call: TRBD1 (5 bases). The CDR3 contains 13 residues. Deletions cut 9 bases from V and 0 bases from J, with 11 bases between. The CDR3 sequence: CASRQPANYGYTF. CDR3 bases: TGTGCCAGTAGACAGCCAGCTAACTATGGCTACACCTTC.

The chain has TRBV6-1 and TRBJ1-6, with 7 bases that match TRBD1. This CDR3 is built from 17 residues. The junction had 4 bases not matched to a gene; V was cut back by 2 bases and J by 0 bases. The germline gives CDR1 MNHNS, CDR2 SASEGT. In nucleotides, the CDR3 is TGTGCCAGCAGTGAAAGGGGACAGAGCTCCTATAATTCACCCCTCCACTTT. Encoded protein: CASSERGQSSYNSPLHF.

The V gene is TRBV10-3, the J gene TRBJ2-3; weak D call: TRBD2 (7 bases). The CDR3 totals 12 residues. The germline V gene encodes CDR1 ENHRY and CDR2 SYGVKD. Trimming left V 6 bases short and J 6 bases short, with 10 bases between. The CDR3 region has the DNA TGTGCCATCAGCCGGGGGGCGGATACGCAGTATTTT. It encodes CAISRGADTQYF.

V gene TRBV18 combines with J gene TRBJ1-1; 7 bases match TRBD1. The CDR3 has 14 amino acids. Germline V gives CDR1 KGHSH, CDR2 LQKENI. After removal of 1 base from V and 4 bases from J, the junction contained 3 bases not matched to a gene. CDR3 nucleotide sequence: TGTGCCAGCTCACCACTCTCAGGGGGCACTGAAGCTTTCTTT. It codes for CASSPLSGGTEAFF.

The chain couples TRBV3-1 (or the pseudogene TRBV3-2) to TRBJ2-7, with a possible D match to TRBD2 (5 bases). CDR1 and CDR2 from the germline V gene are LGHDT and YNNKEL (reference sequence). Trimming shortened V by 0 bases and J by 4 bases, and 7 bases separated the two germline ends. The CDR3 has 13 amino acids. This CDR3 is CASSQDRGYEQYF. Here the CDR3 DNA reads TGTGCCAGCAGCCAAGATCGGGGTTACGAGCAGTACTTC.

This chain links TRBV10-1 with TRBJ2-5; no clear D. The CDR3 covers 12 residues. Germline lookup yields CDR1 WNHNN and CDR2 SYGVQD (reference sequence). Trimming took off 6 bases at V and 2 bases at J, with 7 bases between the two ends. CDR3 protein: CASSWPQETQYF. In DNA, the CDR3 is TGCGCCAGCAGCTGGCCGCAAGAGACCCAGTACTTC.

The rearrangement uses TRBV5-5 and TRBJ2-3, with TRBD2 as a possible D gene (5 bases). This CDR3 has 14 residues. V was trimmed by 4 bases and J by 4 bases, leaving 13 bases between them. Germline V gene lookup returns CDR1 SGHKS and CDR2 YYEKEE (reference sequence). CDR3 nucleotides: TGTGCCAGCAGCGGGGAGTTTTGGGCAGATACGCAGTATTTT. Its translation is CASSGEFWADTQYF.

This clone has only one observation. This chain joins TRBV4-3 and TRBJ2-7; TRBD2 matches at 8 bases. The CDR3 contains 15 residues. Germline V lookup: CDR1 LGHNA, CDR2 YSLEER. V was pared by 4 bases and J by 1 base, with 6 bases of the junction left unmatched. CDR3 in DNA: TGCGCCAGCAGCCGTACTAGCGGAGCTTCCTACGAGCAGTACTTC. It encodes CASSRTSGASYEQYF.

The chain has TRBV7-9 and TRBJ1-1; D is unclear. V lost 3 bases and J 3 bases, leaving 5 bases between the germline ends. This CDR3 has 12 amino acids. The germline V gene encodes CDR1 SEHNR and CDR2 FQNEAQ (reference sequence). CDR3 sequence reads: CASSFSDTEAFF. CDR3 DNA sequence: TGTGCCAGCAGCTTCTCGGACACTGAAGCTTTCTTT.

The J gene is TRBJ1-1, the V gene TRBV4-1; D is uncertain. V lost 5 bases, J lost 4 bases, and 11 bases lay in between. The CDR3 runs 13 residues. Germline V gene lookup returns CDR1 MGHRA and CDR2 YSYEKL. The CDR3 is CASSEVGSTEAFF. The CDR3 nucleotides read TGCGCCAGCAGCGAGGTGGGGAGCACTGAAGCTTTCTTT.

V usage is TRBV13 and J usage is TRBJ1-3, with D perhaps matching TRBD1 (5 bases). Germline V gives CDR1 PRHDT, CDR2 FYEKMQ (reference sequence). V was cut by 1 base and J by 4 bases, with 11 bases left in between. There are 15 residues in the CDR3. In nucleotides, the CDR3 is TGTGCCAGCAGCTTAGCTGGGGCGAGAGGAAACACCATATATTTT. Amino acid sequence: CASSLAGARGNTIYF.

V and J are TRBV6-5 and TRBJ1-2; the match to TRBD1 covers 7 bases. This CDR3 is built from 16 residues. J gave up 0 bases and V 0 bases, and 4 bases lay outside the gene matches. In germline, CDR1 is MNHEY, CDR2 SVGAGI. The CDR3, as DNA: TGTGCCAGCAGTTACTCCGGGACAGAAGCTAACTATGGCTACACCTTC. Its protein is CASSYSGTEANYGYTF.

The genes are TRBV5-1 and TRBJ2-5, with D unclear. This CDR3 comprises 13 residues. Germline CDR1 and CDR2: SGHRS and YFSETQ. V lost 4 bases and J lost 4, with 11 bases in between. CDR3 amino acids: CASSVIPGETQYF. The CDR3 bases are TGCGCCAGCAGCGTTATCCCCGGAGAGACCCAGTACTTC.

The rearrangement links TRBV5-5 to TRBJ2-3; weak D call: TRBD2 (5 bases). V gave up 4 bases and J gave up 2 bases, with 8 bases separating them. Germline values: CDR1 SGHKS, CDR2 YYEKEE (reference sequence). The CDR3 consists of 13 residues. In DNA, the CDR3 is TGTGCCAGCAGCGCGGGTTACACAGATACGCAGTATTTT. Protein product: CASSAGYTDTQYF.

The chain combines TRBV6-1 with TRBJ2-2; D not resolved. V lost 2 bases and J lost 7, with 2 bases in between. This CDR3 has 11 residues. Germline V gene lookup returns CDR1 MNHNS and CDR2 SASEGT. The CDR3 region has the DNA TGTGCCAGCAGTGAACACGGGGAGCTGTTTTTT. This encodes CASSEHGELFF.

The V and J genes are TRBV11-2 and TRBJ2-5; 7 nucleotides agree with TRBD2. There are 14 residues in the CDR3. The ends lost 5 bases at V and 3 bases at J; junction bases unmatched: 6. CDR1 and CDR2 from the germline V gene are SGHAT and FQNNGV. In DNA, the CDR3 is TGTGCCAGCAGCCCCCGGACTAGAAAAGAGACCCAGTACTTC. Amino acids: CASSPRTRKETQYF.